This T cell receptor (beta chain) was sequenced during a study of monozygotic twins with inflammatory bowel disease. TCRdb reanalyzed the 5' RACE reads, giving one entry per CDR3 protein sequence and no DNA. The table for this sample gives roughly 300,000 distinct CDR3 sequences. The CDR3 is 15 residues long. Germline loops: CDR1 SGHTA, CDR2 FQGNSA. The TCR originated in a human donor with ulcerative colitis or Crohn's disease, or a healthy co-twin of an affected twin (not recorded which). Input material: blood. The chain has TRBV7-2 and TRBJ1-5; without DNA, the TCRdb call of TRBD1 cannot be checked. CDR3 region: CASSIWDSHNQPQHF.